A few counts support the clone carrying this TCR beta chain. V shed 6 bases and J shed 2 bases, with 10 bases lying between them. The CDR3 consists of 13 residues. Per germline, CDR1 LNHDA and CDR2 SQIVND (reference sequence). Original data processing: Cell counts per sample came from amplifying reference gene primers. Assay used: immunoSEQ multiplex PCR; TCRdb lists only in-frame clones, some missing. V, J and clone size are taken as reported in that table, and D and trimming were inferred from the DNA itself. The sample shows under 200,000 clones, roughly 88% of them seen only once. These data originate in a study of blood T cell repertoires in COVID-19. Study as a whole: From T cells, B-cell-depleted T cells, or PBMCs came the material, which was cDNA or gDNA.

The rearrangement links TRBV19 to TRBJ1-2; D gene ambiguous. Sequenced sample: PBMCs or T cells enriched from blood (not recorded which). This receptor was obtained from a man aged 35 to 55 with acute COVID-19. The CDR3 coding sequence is TGTGCCAGTAGCCGTGACAAGAACTATGGCTACACCTTC. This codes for CASSRDKNYGYTF. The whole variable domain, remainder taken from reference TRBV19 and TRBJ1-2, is DGGITQSPKYLFRKEGQNVTLSCEQNLNHDAMYWYRQDPGQGLRLIYYSQIVNDFQKGDIAEGYSVSREKKESFPLTVTSAQKNPTAFYLCASSRDKNYGYTFGSGTRLTVV.